This TCR beta chain was identified in a study of technical replicates of blood from a handful of donors. The germline V gene has CDR1 SGHRS and CDR2 YFSETQ. V was clipped by 2 bases and J by 0 bases, with 11 bases between them. This CDR3 comprises 15 residues. Here immunoSEQ multiplex PCR was the method, and the copy in TCRdb shows in-frame clones only, minus some. The repertoire consists of about 80,000 clones, with roughly 85% occurring once and the leading ten covering approximately 4.6%. Sequencing was performed on PBMCs. The chain couples TRBV5-1 to TRBJ1-1, with D unresolved. This clonotype originated in a human donor in good health. Some clones in this sample may be carry-over from other donors' samples. The CDR3 DNA reads as TGCGCCAGCAGCTTCGCGGGGAAGCTGAACACTGAAGCTTTCTTT. This translates into CASSFAGKLNTEAFF.